The clone carrying this TCR beta chain showed up many times. Its antigen is unknown. Amplification targeted the TCR beta CDR3 regions, with RNA transcripts as the source material. HTBI primers were employed in first-round RT-PCR, then a second-round multiplex PCR followed. Using its own MiXCR run on the multiplex PCR reads, TCRdb lists one record per CDR3 protein. The table has 500,000 to 700,000 distinct CDR3 sequences, 22% seen once; the top ten hold approximately 7%. PBMCs came from more than 8 ml of fresh peripheral blood. This entry belongs to a study of Graves' ophthalmopathy and Graves' hyperthyroidism. Study-level information: The study drew peripheral blood at initial diagnosis, before any treatment.

Germline CDR1 reads SGHTA; CDR2 reads FQGNSA. Trimming took off 5 bases at V and 7 bases at J, with 11 bases between the two ends. This CDR3 has 12 residues. Study-wide points: This model predicted ophthalmopathy progression (sensitivity 65% to 71%, specificity around 72%).

The chain links TRBV7-2 to TRBJ2-5; D remains ambiguous. Sequenced material: peripheral blood. The sequence derives from a woman between 18 and 30 years old with stable Graves' hyperthyroidism. Some clones in this sample may be carry-over from other donors' samples. CDR3 loop: CASSLGMGTQYF. CDR3 coding DNA: TGTGCCAGCAGCCTCGGAATGGGGACCCAGTACTTC.